This T cell receptor (beta chain) was found in a study of blood T cell repertoires in COVID-19. Ages ranged from about 18 to 89 years, with residence in approximately 25 US areas. Cohort assignment relied on participant-reported clinical history. The CDR3 sequence is 13 residues long. CDR1 is SEHNR, CDR2 FQNEAQ, per germline (reference sequence). V lost 3 bases and J 2 bases, leaving 7 bases between the germline ends. Original analysis: Quantification of nucleated cells was approximated via reference gene primer amplification. Libraries were prepared by immunoSEQ multiplex PCR; TCRdb keeps only in-frame clonotypes and omits some of them. That table furnishes V, J and clone size, whereas the DNA furnished D and trimming. The table shows around 270,000 clones, with around 90% occurring only once.

The sample taken for sequencing was PBMCs or T cells enriched from blood (not recorded which). The V and J genes are TRBV7-9 and TRBJ1-1; D is unresolved. This clonotype was sampled from a woman aged 40 to 50 who had been exposed to COVID-19. The CDR3 loop reads CASSFGENTEAFF. The CDR3 nucleotides read TGTGCCAGCAGCTTCGGAGAAAACACTGAAGCTTTCTTT.